This TCR beta chain originates from a study of human T cells and chemical hapten exposure. The CDR3 is 11 residues long. Germline lookup yields CDR1 SQVTM and CDR2 ANQGSEA. V was trimmed by 6 bases and J by 7 bases, leaving 12 bases between them. As to time point: patch test 1, 2 weeks after DPC sensitization. Treatment here: therapeutic diphenylcyclopropenone sensitization with weekly scalp DPC. Researchers sampled blood before each patch test went on. It was the library that attached unique molecular identifiers to individual cDNA molecules. TCRdb reprocessed the RACE reads with MiXCR, giving one entry per CDR3 protein. The data contain around 190,000 distinct CDR3 sequences, about a fifth of them seen just once; the ten biggest clones take up over 6.5%. Remarks on this clonotype: Its antigen is still unknown.

Whole-study results and caveats: The study found that PT1 expanded TCR counts correlated positively with patch test score.

This sequence joins TRBV29-1 and TRBJ1-1, with TRBD1 as a possible D gene (5 bases). The sequencing here drew on whole blood, taken in connection with sensitization to the hapten diphenylcyclopropenone (DPC). This TCR came from a woman aged 45-65 years with alopecia areata. Some clones in this sample may be carry-over from other donors' samples. The CDR3 is CSVLGTIEAFF. CDR3 coding DNA: TGCAGCGTCTTGGGGACCATTGAAGCTTTCTTT. Complete variable domain (other parts from reference TRBV29-1 and TRBJ1-1): SAVISQKPSRDICQRGTSLTIQCQVDSQVTMMFWYRQQPGQSLTLIATANQGSEATYESGFVIDKFPISRPNLTFSTLTVSNMSPEDSSIYLCSVLGTIEAFFGQGTRLTVV.